Shown below are 10 T cell receptor beta chains from a single sample sequenced in a study of blood T cells in healthy people across ages. Using a J-beta primer mix together with a sample-barcoded 5' primer, a second PCR was run for roughly 7 to 11 cycles. TCRdb recomputed calls from the 5' RACE reads with MiXCR, one row per CDR3 protein. Of hundreds of thousands of distinct CDR3 sequences in the sample, about a third were seen once. What was sequenced was blood. The receptors here all came from a woman of 80 years or more in good health.

This clonotype was counted at least ten times. The CDR3 DNA follows: TGCAGTGCTGCTTACGGGGGGCGGAATGAGCAGTTCTTC. As protein: CSAAYGGRNEQFF. The chain combines TRBV20-1 with TRBJ2-1, with D tentatively TRBD2 (7 bases). Trimming left V 5 bases short and J 7 bases short, with 15 bases between. Germline CDR1 is DFQATT and CDR2 is SNEGSKA (reference sequence). This CDR3 has 13 residues.

The sample holds many counts of this clonotype. The chain combines TRBV12-3 or TRBV12-4 with TRBJ2-3; 13 bases agree with TRBD2. There are 19 residues in the CDR3. Trimming took 5 bases from V and 0 from J; bases not matched to a gene: 11. CDR3 amino acids: CASSTLTSGGASSTDTQYF. The CDR3 coding sequence is TGTGCCAGCAGTACCCTAACTAGCGGGGGGGCATCAAGCACAGATACGCAGTATTTT.

This clonotype has more than one count but fewer than ten. The J gene is TRBJ2-7, the V gene TRBV7-9, with D hard to call. Trimming took off 5 bases at V and 3 bases at J, with 14 bases between the two ends. The CDR3 covers 14 residues. Germline CDR1 and CDR2: SEHNR and FQNEAQ (reference sequence). The CDR3 DNA reads as TGTGCCAGCAGCACGGATGGACCTTGCTACGAGCAGTACTTC. This sequence encodes CASSTDGPCYEQYF.

Concerning this clonotype itself: A junction end diverges from the germline sequence, so it may reflect a read error. The chain joins TRBV11-2 to TRBJ2-7; the match to TRBD1 covers 9 bases. The J call may be in error: the DNA end matches TRBJ2-1 better. Germline V lookup: CDR1 SGHAT, CDR2 FQNNGV. The CDR3 has 20 amino acids. As DNA, the CDR3 is TGTGCCCGCAGCTTACCCCCCACAGGGGGCGCTTCGTCCCGATACAATGAGCAGTTCTTC. This gives the protein CARSLPPTGGASSRYNEQFF.

This clonotype was counted ten times or more. The rearrangement joins TRBV28 to TRBJ1-2; 7 positions match TRBD1. Per the germline V gene, CDR1 is MDHEN and CDR2 is SYDVKM. This CDR3 comprises 13 residues. The ends lost 3 bases at V and 8 bases at J; junction bases unmatched: 6. The CDR3 bases are TGTGCCAGCAGTTTTGGGACAGCTAACGGCTACACCTTC. Translation: CASSFGTANGYTF.

The J gene is TRBJ2-7, the V gene TRBV7-3, with D tentatively TRBD1 or TRBD2 (5 bases each). CDR3 length: 14 amino acids. Germline assignment: CDR1 SGHTA and CDR2 FQGTGA. The V gene lost 3 bases and the J gene lost 1 base, with 10 bases spanning the gap. DNA of the CDR3: TGTGCCAGCAGCTTGGGGGACGCTTCCTACGAGCAGTACTTC. Translating it yields CASSLGDASYEQYF.

V and J are TRBV6-1 and TRBJ1-5; D is uncertain. The CDR3 is 16 residues long. Between the trimmed V and J ends, which lost 2 bases and 0 bases, there was a span of 11 bases. Germline lookup yields CDR1 MNHNS and CDR2 SASEGT. CDR3 sequence: CASSEMALISNQPQHF. The CDR3 DNA is TGTGCCAGCAGTGAAATGGCATTGATTAGCAATCAGCCCCAGCATTTT.

Ten or more counts support this clonotype. The rearrangement uses TRBV25-1 and TRBJ2-5; D perhaps matches TRBD2 (6 bases). Germline CDR1 and CDR2: MGHDK and SYGVNS. V gave up 10 bases and J gave up 2 bases, with 14 bases separating them. The CDR3 runs to 13 residues. CDR3 nucleotide sequence: TGTGCCACCTCAAACGGGGGTCAAGAGACCCAGTACTTC. Translated: CATSNGGQETQYF. Combining the CDR3 with reference TRBV25-1 and TRBJ2-5 gives the whole variable domain EADIYQTPRYLVIGTGKKITLECSQTMGHDKMYWYQQDPGMELHLIHYSYGVNSTEKGDLSSESTVSRIRTEHFPLTLESARPSHTSQYLCATSNGGQETQYFGPGTRLLVL.

This clonotype occurred a few times. V is TRBV7-2 and J is TRBJ1-5, with D tentatively TRBD1 (5 bases). The V end lost 2 bases, the J end lost 7 bases, and 9 bases lay between the germline ends. This CDR3 has 13 residues. The germline CDR1 and CDR2 sequences are SGHTA and FQGNSA. The CDR3 coding sequence is TGTGCCAGCAGCTTATCCAGGGACCAGCCCCAGCATTTT. Its translation: CASSLSRDQPQHF.

This clonotype was seen ten or more times. A read error may explain this, as a much larger clone is one base away. The CDR3 bases are TGTGCCAGCAGCTCTCGGGGGGCCAGCGGCTCCTACAATGAGCAGTACTTC. Its protein product is CASSSRGASGSYNEQYF. The chain couples TRBV7-9 to TRBJ2-1; maybe TRBD2 (7 bases). Near its end, the DNA agrees better with TRBJ2-7, so the J call may be wrong. Germline-derived CDR1 and CDR2 are SEHNR and FQNEAQ (reference sequence). The CDR3 runs to 17 residues.